The clone carrying this T cell receptor beta chain was found a few times. The antigen remains undetermined. The data were taken from a study of early T cells in non-severe SARS-CoV-2 infection. Study overall: Sequenced material consisted of bulk RNA (from unsorted whole blood), and chains were unpaired.

General study points: VDJdb matching favored anti-spike CD8 responses, missing private and CD4 specificities.

CDR3 length: 14 amino acids. From germline, CDR1 is SNHLY and CDR2 FYNNEI. The trim removed 6 bases at V and 3 bases at J, leaving 0 bases unmatched. The TCR library protocol attached unique molecular identifiers to the individual cDNA molecules. Each CDR3 protein gets one entry after TCRdb re-called the 5' RACE reads with MiXCR. The profile covers fewer than 75,000 distinct CDR3 sequences, with 20% appearing a single time and 16% taken by the ten largest. This specimen consisted of whole blood, obtained at baseline. The V call is TRBV2, the J call TRBJ2-3; 13 bases match TRBD2. This receptor was identified in an adult who was a healthcare worker with PCR-confirmed SARS-CoV-2 infection or an uninfected control (not recorded which). CDR3 region: CASRGLAGTDTQYF. DNA of the CDR3: TGTGCCAGCAGGGGACTAGCGGGGACAGATACGCAGTATTTT.